This paragraph covers one T cell receptor beta chain sequence. Its antigen is not identified. Donors showed nominal health when sampled, although they likely had unrecorded immune exposures. The CDR3 consists of 16 residues. The germline CDR1 and CDR2 sequences are SEHNR and FQNEAQ (reference sequence). Germline trimming cut 1 base from V and 7 bases from J; bases unmatched to any gene: 11. This entry belongs to a study of cytomegalovirus exposure and HLA in healthy donors. Study-wide points: The authors listed some 160 TCR beta chains as cytomegalovirus-associated. In a later analysis, HLA-associated beta chains showed higher expansion and lower generation probabilities than comparable chains.

Both 60 Vbeta primers and 13 Jbeta primers went into the PCR. The authors' processing: Later, an analysis found approximately 80 million unique TCR beta chains, and about 10 million of these were shared. Assay used: immunoSEQ multiplex PCR; TCRdb lists only in-frame clones, some missing. D and trimming were read from the DNA, whereas the V and J calls and clone size are those reported in that table. Among 150,000 to 200,000 clones listed, approximately 78% were seen once. This sequence was found in a girl between 2 and 10 years old in good health and CMV-seropositive. The specimen was PBMCs. The V and J genes are TRBV7-9 and TRBJ1-2, with 8 bases that match TRBD1. CDR3 in DNA: TGTGCCAGCAGCTTAGACGTTGGCAGGGGGCCTATTGGCTACACCTTC. It translates to CASSLDVGRGPIGYTF.